These 22 T cell receptor beta chains originate from one sample sequenced in a study of cytomegalovirus exposure and HLA in healthy donors. The PCR ran on 60 Vbeta and 13 Jbeta primers. Clones were sequenced by immunoSEQ multiplex PCR, and TCRdb holds only the in-frame ones, with some missing. The table shows 120,000 or so clones, with 70% to 85% occurring only once. Sequencing used PBMCs. Receptor source: a woman in her 50s in good health and CMV-seropositive.

This chain's CDR3 is CASESGGSYNEQFF. DNA for the CDR3: TGTGCCAGTGAAAGCGGGGGGTCCTACAATGAGCAGTTCTTC. J is TRBJ2-1 and V is TRBV6-5; 9 bases match TRBD2. The V gene end was trimmed by 9 bases and the J gene end by 1 base; junction bases not matched to a gene: 4. Germline V lookup: CDR1 MNHEY, CDR2 SVGAGI. The CDR3 consists of 14 residues.

The chain carries TRBV18 and TRBJ1-1; D might be TRBD1 (5 bases). From germline, CDR1 is KGHSH and CDR2 LQKENI. Trimming removed 1 base from V and 8 bases from J, with 11 bases in between. CDR3 length equals 13 residues. CDR3 in amino acids: CASSPLPDREAFF. The CDR3 bases are TGTGCCAGCTCACCACTACCCGACAGAGAAGCTTTCTTT.

The CDR3 protein is CASSQGHQETQYF. CDR3 sequence (DNA): TGTGCCAGCAGCCAGGGACATCAAGAGACCCAGTACTTC. The J gene is TRBJ2-5, the V gene TRBV7-2; tentative D call: TRBD1 (6 bases). Trimming removed 5 bases from V and 2 bases from J, with 9 bases in between. The CDR3 totals 13 residues. Germline CDR1 and CDR2: SGHTA and FQGNSA.

CDR3 bases: TGTGCCAGCAGCTTAGAGAGCGGGGACAATGAGCAGTTCTTC. Protein sequence: CASSLESGDNEQFF. V gene TRBV7-2 combines with J gene TRBJ2-1; 7 nucleotides line up with TRBD2. Unmatched junction bases numbered 2, after V lost 1 base and J lost 5 bases. This CDR3 spans 14 amino acids. Germline V gives CDR1 SGHTA, CDR2 FQGNSA.

Concerning this clone: At one end, the junction sequence differs from germline, possibly due to a read error. The chain carries TRBV29-1 and TRBJ2-7; D might be TRBD1 (5 bases). Germline CDR1 and CDR2: SQVTM and ANQGSEA. This CDR3 region has 10 residues. CDR3 in DNA: TGCAGCGTTGAAGACCCAGGGTTGCACTTC. Amino acid sequence: CSVEDPGLHF.

This chain connects TRBV6-1 to TRBJ1-3, with 10 bases lining up with TRBD1. Germline CDR1 and CDR2: MNHNS and SASEGT. The J segment lost 2 bases and the V segment lost 6 bases, leaving 4 bases of the junction unmatched. CDR3 size: 15 residues. CDR3 residues: CASRLDRGPGNTIYF. In DNA form, the CDR3 reads TGTGCCAGCAGGTTAGACAGGGGGCCTGGAAACACCATATATTTT.

This rearrangement joins TRBV5-6 to TRBJ2-1; possibly TRBD2 for D (6 bases). Trimming removed 4 bases from V and 5 bases from J, with 16 bases in between. This CDR3 is built from 15 residues. The germline V gene has CDR1 SGHDT and CDR2 YYEEEE. CDR3 region: CASSPSSGAHNEQFF. The CDR3 DNA follows: TGTGCCAGCAGCCCTAGTAGCGGAGCTCACAATGAGCAGTTCTTC.

The genes are TRBV7-7 and TRBJ2-5, with D hard to call. This CDR3 contains 12 residues. V dropped 4 bases and J dropped 0 bases, with 3 bases sitting between them. Germline values: CDR1 SSHAT, CDR2 FNYEAQ (reference sequence). The CDR3 DNA is TGTGCCAGCAGCTCGTACCAAGAGACCCAGTACTTC. Protein: CASSSYQETQYF. The full variable domain, its missing parts supplied by reference TRBV7-7 and TRBJ2-5, is GAGVSQSPRYKVTKRGQDVTLRCDPISSHATLYWYQQALGQGPEFLTYFNYEAQPDKSGLPSDRFSAERPEGSISTLTIQRTEQRDSAMYRCASSSYQETQYFGPGTRLLVL.

Remarks on this clone: The same CDR3 also results from other DNA sequences found in this sample. CDR3 bases: TGTGCCAGTAGTATATCTGTGAACACTGAAGCTTTCTTT. The encoded protein is CASSISVNTEAFF. The chain combines TRBV19 with TRBJ1-1; no definite D call. Deletions cut 2 bases from V and 0 bases from J, with 4 bases between. CDR1 and CDR2 (germline): LNHDA, SQIVND (reference sequence). The CDR3 runs 13 residues.

The rearrangement joins TRBV5-4 to TRBJ1-2; D gene unclear. This CDR3 is 16 amino acids long. V was trimmed by 4 bases and J by 4 bases, leaving 20 bases between them. Germline loops: CDR1 SGHNT, CDR2 YYREEE (reference sequence). CDR3 coding DNA: TGTGCCAGCAGCAATGGAGCGGGCAGTGGCCCCTATGGCTACACCTTC. Residues: CASSNGAGSGPYGYTF. The variable domain in full, completed from reference TRBV5-4 and TRBJ1-2, reads ETGVTQSPTHLIKTRGQQVTLRCSSQSGHNTVSWYQQALGQGPQFIFQYYREEENGRGNFPPRFSGLQFPNYSSELNVNALELDDSALYLCASSNGAGSGPYGYTFGSGTRLTVV.

V and J are TRBV5-5 and TRBJ1-2; D is possibly TRBD1 (5 bases). The CDR3 covers 14 residues. Germline V lookup: CDR1 SGHKS, CDR2 YYEKEE (reference sequence). V lost 4 bases to trimming and J lost 5 bases, with 15 bases between them. CDR3 amino acids: CASSGGLGEYGYTF. The CDR3 nucleotides read TGTGCCAGCAGCGGGGGGTTAGGGGAATATGGCTACACCTTC.

The gene calls are TRBV27 and TRBJ1-2; 10 nucleotides align to TRBD1. Germline V gene lookup returns CDR1 MNHEY and CDR2 SMNVEV (reference sequence). With V trimmed by 5 bases and J by 6 bases, 3 bases remained unmatched. The CDR3 covers 13 residues. The CDR3 spells CASSDRGLNGYTF. DNA of the CDR3: TGTGCCAGCAGTGACAGGGGGCTTAATGGCTACACCTTC.

V usage is TRBV7-6 and J usage is TRBJ2-7; no clear D. Germline CDR1 SGHVS, CDR2 FNYEAQ. The CDR3 has 14 residues. The V end was cut by 1 base, the J end by 0 bases, with 7 bases between. The CDR3 loop reads CASSLGRSSYEQYF. The DNA for the CDR3 is TGTGCCAGCAGCTTAGGACGGAGCTCCTACGAGCAGTACTTC.

The V gene is TRBV20-1, the J gene TRBJ1-2; 7 positions match TRBD1. This CDR3 is 11 amino acids long. Germline V gene data show CDR1 as DFQATT and CDR2 as SNEGSKA (reference sequence). Here the CDR3 DNA reads TGCTTTACCGGGACAGCGTATGGCTACACCTTC. Translated, it gives CFTGTAYGYTF.

The chain is built from TRBV4-1 and TRBJ1-2; TRBD1 matches 7 bases. Germline V gene sequence: CDR1 MGHRA, CDR2 YSYEKL. The CDR3 is made up of 15 amino acids. V lost 2 bases and J lost 6; bases outside the gene matches: 9. CDR3 loop: CASSQQTGNRDGYTF. In DNA, the CDR3 is TGCGCCAGCAGCCAACAGACAGGGAATAGAGATGGCTACACCTTC.

V usage is TRBV6-1 and J usage is TRBJ1-4; D is unresolved. V lost 8 bases and J 10 bases, leaving 14 bases between the germline ends. The CDR3 is 12 amino acids. Per germline, CDR1 MNHNS and CDR2 SASEGT. The CDR3 protein is CASGQAEGKLFF. In nucleotides, the CDR3 is TGTGCCAGCGGGCAGGCGGAGGGAAAACTGTTTTTT.

This clone appeared a single time. This chain links TRBV4-1 with TRBJ2-5; 8 bases align to TRBD2. Per the germline V gene, CDR1 is MGHRA and CDR2 is YSYEKL. Trimming cost V 0 bases and J 5 bases; bases outside gene matches: 8. CDR3 length equals 16 residues. This CDR3 is CASSQDPGGAGETQYF. The CDR3 DNA reads as TGCGCCAGCAGCCAAGATCCCGGGGGGGCAGGGGAGACCCAGTACTTC.

The V and J genes are TRBV11-2 and TRBJ2-1, with TRBD2 matching 10 bases. The V segment lost 0 bases and the J segment 5 bases; nucleotides outside the gene matches: 4. CDR1 and CDR2 (germline): SGHAT, FQNNGV. CDR3 length: 16 residues. The CDR3 DNA reads as TGTGCCAGCAGCTTAGAAAGCGGGAGGGCCCACAATGAGCAGTTCTTC. It yields the protein CASSLESGRAHNEQFF. Full variable domain (remainder filled in from reference TRBV11-2 and TRBJ2-1): EAGVAQSPRYKIIEKRQSVAFWCNPISGHATLYWYQQILGQGPKLLIQFQNNGVVDDSQLPKDRFSAERLKGVDSTLKIQPAKLEDSAVYLCASSLESGRAHNEQFFGPGTRLTVL.

The rearrangement links TRBV28 to TRBJ2-7; possible D gene TRBD1, 6 bases. The CDR3 length is 14 residues. Germline-derived CDR1 and CDR2 are MDHEN and SYDVKM. V was cut by 9 bases and J by 0 bases, with 15 bases left in between. The CDR3 DNA sequence: TGTGCCAGTGCTACTCCAGGGGACTCCTACGAGCAGTACTTC. It codes for CASATPGDSYEQYF.

CDR3 amino acids: CASSLNGRAGDEQYF. The CDR3 region has the DNA TGTGCCAGCAGTTTAAACGGGAGGGCAGGGGACGAGCAGTACTTC. The chain is built from TRBV28 and TRBJ2-7; TRBD2 aligns across 8 bases. The ends lost 2 bases at V and 5 bases at J; junction bases unmatched: 8. Germline values: CDR1 MDHEN, CDR2 SYDVKM. This CDR3 has 15 residues.

The chain employs TRBV11-2 and TRBJ2-2; no firm D call. CDR3 length: 14 residues. V was cut by 3 bases and J by 4 bases, with 9 bases left in between. Germline loops: CDR1 SGHAT, CDR2 FQNNGV. The DNA of the CDR3 is TGTGCCAGCAGCTTGAGTCGAAGCACCGGGGAGCTGTTTTTT. As protein: CASSLSRSTGELFF. The complete variable domain, with remaining parts taken from reference TRBV11-2 and TRBJ2-2, reads EAGVAQSPRYKIIEKRQSVAFWCNPISGHATLYWYQQILGQGPKLLIQFQNNGVVDDSQLPKDRFSAERLKGVDSTLKIQPAKLEDSAVYLCASSLSRSTGELFFGEGSRLTVL.

This chain joins TRBV10-1 and TRBJ1-6; D remains unclear. V gave up 0 bases and J gave up 9 bases, with 12 bases separating them. The CDR3 has 15 residues. Germline CDR1 reads WNHNN; CDR2 reads SYGVQD (reference sequence). The CDR3 DNA reads as TGCGCCAGCAGTGAGTCCCCGGGAGACGGTTCACCCCTCCACTTT. Translated: CASSESPGDGSPLHF.